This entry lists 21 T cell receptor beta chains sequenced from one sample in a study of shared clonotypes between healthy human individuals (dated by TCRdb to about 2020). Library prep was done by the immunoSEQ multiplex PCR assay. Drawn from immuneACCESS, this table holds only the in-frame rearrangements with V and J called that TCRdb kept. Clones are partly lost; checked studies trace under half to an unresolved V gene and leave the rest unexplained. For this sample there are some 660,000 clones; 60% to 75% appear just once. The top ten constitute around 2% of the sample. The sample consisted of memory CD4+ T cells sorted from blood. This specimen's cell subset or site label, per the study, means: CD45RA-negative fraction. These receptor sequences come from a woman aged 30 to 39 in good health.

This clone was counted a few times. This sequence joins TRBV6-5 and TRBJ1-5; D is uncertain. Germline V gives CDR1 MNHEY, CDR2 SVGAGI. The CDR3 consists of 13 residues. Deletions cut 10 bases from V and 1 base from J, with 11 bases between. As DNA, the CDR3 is TGTGCCACCCACGAAGGAAGCAATCAGCCCCAGCATTTT. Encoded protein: CATHEGSNQPQHF.

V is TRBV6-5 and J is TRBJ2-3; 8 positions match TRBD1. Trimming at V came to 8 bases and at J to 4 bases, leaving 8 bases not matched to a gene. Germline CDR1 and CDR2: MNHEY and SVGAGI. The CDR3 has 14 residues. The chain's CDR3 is CASGQGFNADTQYF. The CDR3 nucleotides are TGTGCCAGCGGACAGGGTTTTAACGCAGATACGCAGTATTTT.

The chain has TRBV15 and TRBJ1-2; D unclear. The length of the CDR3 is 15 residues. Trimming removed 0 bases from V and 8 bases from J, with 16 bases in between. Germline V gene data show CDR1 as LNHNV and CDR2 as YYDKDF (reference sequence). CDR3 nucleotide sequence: TGTGCCACCAGCAGAGATCTCAAGGCCCCCTGGGGCTACACCTTC. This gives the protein CATSRDLKAPWGYTF.

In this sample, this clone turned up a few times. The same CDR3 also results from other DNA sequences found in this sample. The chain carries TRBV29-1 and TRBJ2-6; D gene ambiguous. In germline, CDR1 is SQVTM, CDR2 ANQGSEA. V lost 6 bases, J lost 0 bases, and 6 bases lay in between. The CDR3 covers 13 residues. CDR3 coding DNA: TGCAGCGTGGCAGGCTCTGGGGCCAACGTCCTGACTTTC. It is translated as CSVAGSGANVLTF.

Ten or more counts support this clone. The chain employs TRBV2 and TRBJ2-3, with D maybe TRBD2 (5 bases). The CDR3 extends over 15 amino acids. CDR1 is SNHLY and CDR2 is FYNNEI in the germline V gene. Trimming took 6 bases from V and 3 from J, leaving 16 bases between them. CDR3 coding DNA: TGTGCCAGCAGGTTGGGGAGTTTAGGAACAGATACGCAGTATTTT. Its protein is CASRLGSLGTDTQYF.

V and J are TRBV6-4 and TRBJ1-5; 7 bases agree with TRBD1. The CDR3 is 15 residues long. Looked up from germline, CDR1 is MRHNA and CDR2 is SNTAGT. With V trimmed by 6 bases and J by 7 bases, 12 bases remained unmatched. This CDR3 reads CASSKQGGPGQPQHF. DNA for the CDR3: TGTGCCAGCAGCAAGCAGGGGGGCCCTGGGCAGCCCCAGCATTTT.

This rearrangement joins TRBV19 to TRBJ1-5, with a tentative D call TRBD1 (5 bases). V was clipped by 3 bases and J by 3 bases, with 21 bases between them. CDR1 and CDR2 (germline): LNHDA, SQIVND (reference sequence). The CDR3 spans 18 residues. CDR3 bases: TGTGCCAGTAGTATTGGGGTGGGATGGGACGGCCACAATCAGCCCCAGCATTTT. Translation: CASSIGVGWDGHNQPQHF.

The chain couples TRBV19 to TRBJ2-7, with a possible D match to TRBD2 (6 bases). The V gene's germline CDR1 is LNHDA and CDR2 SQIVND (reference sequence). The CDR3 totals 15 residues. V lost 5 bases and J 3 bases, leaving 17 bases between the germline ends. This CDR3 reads CASSRLYSGYYEQYF. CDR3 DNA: TGTGCCAGTAGTCGGTTATATAGCGGATACTACGAGCAGTACTTC.

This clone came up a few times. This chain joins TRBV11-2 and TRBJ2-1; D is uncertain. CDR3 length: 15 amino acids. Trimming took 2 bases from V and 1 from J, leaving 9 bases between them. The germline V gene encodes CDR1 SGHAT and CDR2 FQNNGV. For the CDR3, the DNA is TGTGCCAGCAGCTTAACCCTACGATCCTACAATGAGCAGTTCTTC. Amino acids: CASSLTLRSYNEQFF.

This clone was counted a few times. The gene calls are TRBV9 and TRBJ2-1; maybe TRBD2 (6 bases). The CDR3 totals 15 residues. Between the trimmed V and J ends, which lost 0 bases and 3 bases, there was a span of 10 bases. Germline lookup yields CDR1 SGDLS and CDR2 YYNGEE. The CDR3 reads CASSVGQGGYNEQFF. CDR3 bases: TGTGCCAGCAGCGTAGGTCAGGGAGGCTACAATGAGCAGTTCTTC.

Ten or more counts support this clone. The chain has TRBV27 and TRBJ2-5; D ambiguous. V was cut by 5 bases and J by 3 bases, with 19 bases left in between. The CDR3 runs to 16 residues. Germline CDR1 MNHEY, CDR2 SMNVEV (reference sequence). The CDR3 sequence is CASSPGPTWMEETQYF. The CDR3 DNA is TGTGCCAGCAGTCCAGGCCCAACCTGGATGGAAGAGACCCAGTACTTC.

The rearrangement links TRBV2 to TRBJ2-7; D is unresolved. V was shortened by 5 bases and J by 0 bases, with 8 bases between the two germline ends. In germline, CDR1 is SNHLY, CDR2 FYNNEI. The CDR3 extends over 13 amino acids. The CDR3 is CASSQESSYEQYF. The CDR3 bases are TGTGCCAGCAGTCAGGAGAGCTCCTACGAGCAGTACTTC. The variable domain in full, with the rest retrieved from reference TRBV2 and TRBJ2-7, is EPEVTQTPSHQVTQMGQEVILRCVPISNHLYFYWYRQILGQKVEFLVSFYNNEISEKSEIFDDQFSVERPDGSNFTLKIRSTKLEDSAMYFCASSQESSYEQYFGPGTRLTVT.

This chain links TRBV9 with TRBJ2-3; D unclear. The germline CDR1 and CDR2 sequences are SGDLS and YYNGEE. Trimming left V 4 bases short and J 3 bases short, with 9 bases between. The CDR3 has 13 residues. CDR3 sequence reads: CASSTRTTDTQYF. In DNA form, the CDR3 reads TGTGCCAGCAGCACCCGAACAACAGATACGCAGTATTTT.

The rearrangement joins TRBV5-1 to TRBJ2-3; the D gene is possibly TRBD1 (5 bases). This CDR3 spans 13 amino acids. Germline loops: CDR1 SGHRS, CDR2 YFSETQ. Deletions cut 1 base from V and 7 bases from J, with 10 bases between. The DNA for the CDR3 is TGCGCCAGCAGCTTGACCCAGGGAAATACGCAGTATTTT. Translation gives CASSLTQGNTQYF.

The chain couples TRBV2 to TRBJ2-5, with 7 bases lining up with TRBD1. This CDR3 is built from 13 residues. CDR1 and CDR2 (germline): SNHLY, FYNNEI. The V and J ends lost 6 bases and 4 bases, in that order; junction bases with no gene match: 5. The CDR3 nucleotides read TGTGCCAGCAGCTTAGACAGGGTAGAGACCCAGTACTTC. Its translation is CASSLDRVETQYF.

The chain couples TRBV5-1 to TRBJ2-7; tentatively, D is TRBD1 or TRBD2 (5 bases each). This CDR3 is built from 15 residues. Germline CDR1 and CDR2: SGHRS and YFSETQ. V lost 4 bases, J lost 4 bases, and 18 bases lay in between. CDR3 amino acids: CASSRDGQGRYEQYF. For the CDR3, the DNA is TGCGCCAGCAGCAGGGACGGCCAAGGAAGATACGAGCAGTACTTC.

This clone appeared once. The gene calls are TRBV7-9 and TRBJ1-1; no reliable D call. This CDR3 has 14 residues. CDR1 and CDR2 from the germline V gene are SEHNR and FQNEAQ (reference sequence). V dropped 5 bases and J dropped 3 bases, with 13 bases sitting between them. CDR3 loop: CASSPFQADTEAFF. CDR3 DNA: TGTGCCAGCAGCCCTTTCCAGGCCGACACTGAAGCTTTCTTT.

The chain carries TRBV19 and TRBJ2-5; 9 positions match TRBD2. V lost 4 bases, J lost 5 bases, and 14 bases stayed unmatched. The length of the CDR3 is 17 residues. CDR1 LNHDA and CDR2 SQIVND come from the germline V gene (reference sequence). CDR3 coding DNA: TGTGCCAGTAGTACGTCGGGTCTAGCGGGATGGGTCGAGACCCAGTACTTC. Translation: CASSTSGLAGWVETQYF. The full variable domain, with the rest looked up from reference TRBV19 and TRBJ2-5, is DGGITQSPKYLFRKEGQNVTLSCEQNLNHDAMYWYRQDPGQGLRLIYYSQIVNDFQKGDIAEGYSVSREKKESFPLTVTSAQKNPTAFYLCASSTSGLAGWVETQYFGPGTRLLVL.

CDR3 loop: CASSFRAGELFF. The CDR3 nucleotides are TGTGCCAGCAGCTTTAGGGCCGGGGAGCTGTTTTTT. The V gene is TRBV5-5, the J gene TRBJ2-2; D ambiguous. Trimming took off 2 bases at V and 6 bases at J, with 5 bases between the two ends. The CDR3 has 12 amino acids. Germline V gene lookup returns CDR1 SGHKS and CDR2 YYEKEE (reference sequence).

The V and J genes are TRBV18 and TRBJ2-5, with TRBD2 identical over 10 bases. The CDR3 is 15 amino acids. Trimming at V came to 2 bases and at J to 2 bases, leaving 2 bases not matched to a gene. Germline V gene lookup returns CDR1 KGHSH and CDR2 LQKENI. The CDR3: CASSPATSGQETQYF. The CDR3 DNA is TGTGCCAGCTCACCAGCGACTAGCGGGCAAGAGACCCAGTACTTC.

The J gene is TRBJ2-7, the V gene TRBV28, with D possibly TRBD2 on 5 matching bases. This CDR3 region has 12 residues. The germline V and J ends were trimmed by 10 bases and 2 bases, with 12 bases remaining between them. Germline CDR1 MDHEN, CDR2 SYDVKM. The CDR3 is CATRGYTYEQYF. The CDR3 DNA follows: TGTGCCACTCGGGGATACACCTACGAGCAGTACTTC.